The source of this T cell receptor (beta chain) is a study of blood T cell repertoires in COVID-19 (dated by TCRdb to 2018 to 2020). About the full investigation: The collaborator samples originated in the United States, Italy and Spain and spanned the acute and convalescent phases of COVID-19. HLA class I and class II types, where available, came from metadata supplied by the sample provider rather than from assay-based typing. Samples were obtained from the ongoing ImmuneRACE study (first 160 participants) and from over 1,000 subjects provided by 6 global collaborators. The material from the prospective study consisted of cDNA or gDNA derived from T cells, B-cell-depleted T cells, or PBMCs. The sample metadata nearly always contained a de-identified subject ID, COVID-19 status, age in years and sex. The dataset comprised deeply sampled blood TCRbeta repertoires from subjects exposed to, actively infected with, or recovered from COVID-19. The repertoires were released in a freely available public database meant as a resource for research on the immune response to SARS-CoV-2.

Collaborating institutions collected whole blood in K2EDTA tubes following their own protocols. For TCRbeta analysis, collaborator samples were shipped as frozen whole blood, as isolated PBMCs, or as DNA extracted from either sample type. TCRbeta CDR3 regions were amplified from genomic DNA by means of the immunoSEQ Assay, a bias-controlled multiplex PCR. Concerning the study's data processing: Within the assay, amplification of reference gene primers was used to estimate how many nucleated cells each sample contained. Sequence reads were collapsed and filtered to measure the absolute abundance of every unique TCRbeta CDR3 rearrangement. For each sample, productive Simpson clonality was calculated as the square root of Simpson's diversity index across productive rearrangements. The immuneACCESS repertoire file appears here via TCRdb, limited to in-frame rearrangements. These files lack a portion of the clones; in checked studies, under half of the deficit traces to unresolved V genes, and the cause of the others is not known. V, J and clone size are taken as reported in that table, and D and trimming were inferred from the DNA itself. The sample table shows about 150,000 clones, and approximately 83% are seen once. The ten top clones hold about 1.9% of the sample.

V loses 4 bases at its end and J loses 7 bases; junction bases beyond the gene matches: 10. The cysteine opens and the phenylalanine closes a CDR3 of 15 amino acids. Only the CDR3 DNA is retained, 45 bases long and in frame from the first base. The germline V gene yields SGHTA for CDR1 and FQGNSA for CDR2. This clone was picked up a small number of times. The specificity of this receptor is unknown. No base qualities exist here, and no much larger clone lies one base off it. The research as a whole found: The amount of clinical and demographic metadata varied by source and participant and was provided uncurated.

The chain links TRBV7-2 with TRBJ1-2; the central 9 bases match TRBD1. The sequenced material came from peripheral blood. The TCR originated in a woman of 80 years or more with acute or convalescent COVID-19. The bases are TGTGCCAGCAGCTCAAACCGGGACAGGGCTCTTGGCTACACCTTC. The encoded protein is CASSSNRDRALGYTF.